This T cell receptor beta chain came from a study of CD8+CD57+ T cells in acquired aplastic anemia. Germline V gene sequence: CDR1 SGHTA, CDR2 FQGNSA. Trimming removed 4 bases from V and 5 bases from J, with 8 bases in between. This CDR3 comprises 12 residues. Genomic DNA was employed as the template in profiling TCR beta VDJ and CDR3. TCRdb reanalysed the reads using MiXCR and keeps one entry per CDR3 protein. The sample shows approximately 190,000 distinct CDR3 sequences, around 65% of them seen only once. The chain uses TRBV7-2 and TRBJ2-5, with D possibly being TRBD1 or TRBD2 (5 bases each). This sequence was found in a human donor with severe aplastic anemia or a healthy control (not recorded which). Source material: sorted CD4+, CD8+, or CD8+CD57+ T cells (not recorded which) from PBMCs. CDR3 protein: CASSSGTETQYF. The CDR3 DNA is TGTGCCAGCAGCTCCGGGACGGAGACCCAGTACTTC. Supplemented by reference TRBV7-2 and TRBJ2-5, the full variable domain reads GAGVSQSPSNKVTEKGKDVELRCDPISGHTALYWYRQSLGQGLEFLIYFQGNSAPDKSGLPSDRFSAERTGGSVSTLTIQRTQQEDSAVYLCASSSGTETQYFGPGTRLLVL.